The T cell receptor beta chain under discussion was sequenced for a study of blood T cells in healthy people across ages (dated by TCRdb to 2015 to 2017). Regarding the complete study: In model experiments, template switching captured about one uniquely barcoded TCR beta cDNA molecule for every two T cells. The study analyzed two additional independent replicas of 1 million unique cDNA reads from the same blood draw for two donors, one aged 18 to 29 and one aged 80 or older. To avoid experimental bias, donors of different ages were randomly spread across the sequencing lanes. Donors were grouped into four age groups: young (average roughly 17 years), middle-aged (roughly 38), aged (roughly 67) and long-lived (approximately 82). Using deep sequencing normalized with unique cDNA molecular identifiers, the study measured how TCR beta repertoire diversity changes with age.

Concerning this clonotype: What this receptor recognizes is not known. Base qualities were left out, and no much larger clone turns up one base away.

The protocol used for the library was 5' RACE. Sequenced using an Illumina HiSeq 2500. A second PCR of roughly 7 to 12 cycles was performed with a sample-barcoded 5' primer and a J-beta primer mix. Each TCR beta cDNA molecule received a unique molecular identifier from a template-switch 5' adaptor carrying 12 random nucleotides. Each sample yielded at least 2.5 million CDR3-containing paired-end reads. All of the RNA was converted into first-strand cDNA using the Mint cDNA synthesis kit, with a TRBC-specific oligonucleotide serving as the primer. After uracil-DNA glycosylase treatment, a first 18-cycle PCR used universal primers M1SS and BC2_uni_R on all cDNA. Per the source publication's procedure: Normalization of each sample was performed by random selection of 1 million high-quality reads, each carrying a distinct molecular identifier. Reads sharing molecular identifiers were discarded rather than binned into consensus sequences. MiTCR, set to a Q25 quality threshold and the strictest error-elimination algorithm, was used for CDR3 identification, clonotype clustering and error correction. A nonparametric unseen species model using Euler transformation provided a lower-bound estimate of total TCR beta diversity. TCRdb reprocessing: public reads trimmed at Q25 with fastp, clones called with MiXCR, in-frame beta chains kept. Rows are unified per CDR3 protein, each entry keeping the most common DNA and genes. The V and J calls shown here were made by TCRdb, not taken from the authors' results. Recorded for this sample are roughly 730,000 distinct CDR3 sequences; about 56% of them occurred a single time. The ten top clones hold roughly 25% of the sample.

Systemically healthy Caucasian individuals from Russia, about 38 in total and aged roughly 6 to 100 years, were included as donors. Each donor gave 9.5 to 10 milliliters of peripheral blood, drawn into EDTA-treated Vacutainer tubes. Ficoll-Paque density-gradient centrifugation was used to isolate PBMCs, with at least 7 million per sample. Trizol reagent was used to extract total RNA from the PBMCs, yielding at least 6 micrograms per sample. For every donor, an aliquot of PBMCs went through flow cytometry to measure the percentages of naive CD45RAhigh/CD27high T cells. Overall study results and their limits: Estimates of total diversity based on one million sequenced T cells were considered lower bounds and underestimates. Donor CMV infection status was unknown, potentially confounding age-related changes in expanded clonotypes. Bulk unsorted PBMC profiling prevented conclusive comparison of naive and antigen-experienced compartments. The percentage of naive T cells measured by flow cytometry correlated strongly with observed TCR beta diversity. Compared with the aged group, the long-lived group had more naive CD4+ T cells, fewer expanded clones and increased TCR diversity, a pattern suggesting age selection. As age increased, observed TCR beta diversity per million T cells dropped in a roughly linear way, and a significant reduction was already evident by age about 40.

Sequences were obtained from blood. The receptor comes from a middle-aged man in good health.

The DNA is as follows: TGTGCCAGCAGCTGGGGACAGGTTGATTCACCCCTCCACTTT. Translated, it gives CASSWGQVDSPLHF. Here the chain combines TRBV5-4 and TRBJ1-6; TRBD1 aligns with 8 central bases. The germline V gene (reference sequence) supplies CDR1 SGHNT and CDR2 YYREEE. Ends trimmed: V by 3 bases, J by 8 bases; bases unmatched to a gene: 4. The CDR3 runs 14 residues from the cysteine to the phenylalanine. Kept here is only the CDR3 DNA, which spans 42 bases and is read in frame from base 1.